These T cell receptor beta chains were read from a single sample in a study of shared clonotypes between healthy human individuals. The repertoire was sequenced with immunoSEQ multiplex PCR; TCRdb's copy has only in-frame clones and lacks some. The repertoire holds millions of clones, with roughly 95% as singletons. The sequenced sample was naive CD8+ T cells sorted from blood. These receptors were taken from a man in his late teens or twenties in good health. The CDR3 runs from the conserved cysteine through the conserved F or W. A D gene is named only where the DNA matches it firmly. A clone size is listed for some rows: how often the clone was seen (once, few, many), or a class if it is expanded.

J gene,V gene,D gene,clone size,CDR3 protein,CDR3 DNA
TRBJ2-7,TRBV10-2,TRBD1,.,CASGTGDEQYF,TGCGCCAGCGGGACAGGGGACGAGCAGTACTTC
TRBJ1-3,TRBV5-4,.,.,CASSPDGNSGNTIYF,TGTGCCAGCAGCCCGGACGGCAACTCTGGAAACACCATATATTTT
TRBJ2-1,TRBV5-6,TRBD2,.,CASSFVLAGGVSEQFF,TGTGCCAGCAGCTTCGTACTAGCGGGAGGGGTTAGTGAGCAGTTCTTC
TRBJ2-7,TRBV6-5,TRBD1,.,CASSNPGTGDYEQYF,TGTGCCAGCAGCAACCCCGGGACAGGAGACTACGAGCAGTACTTC
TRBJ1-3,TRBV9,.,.,CASSVGVTGNTIYF,TGTGCCAGCAGCGTAGGGGTTACGGGAAACACCATATATTTT
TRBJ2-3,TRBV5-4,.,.,CASSFSGGDTQYF,TGTGCCAGCAGCTTCTCAGGGGGGGATACGCAGTATTTT
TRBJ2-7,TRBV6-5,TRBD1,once,CASSYSYRGHAYEQYF,TGTGCCAGCAGTTACTCGTACAGGGGGCACGCGTACGAGCAGTACTTC
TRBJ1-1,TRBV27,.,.,CASWQGREAFF,TGTGCCAGCTGGCAGGGGAGAGAAGCTTTCTTT
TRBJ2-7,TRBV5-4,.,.,CASSTGGAEQYF,TGTGCCAGCAGCACTGGGGGGGCCGAGCAGTACTTC
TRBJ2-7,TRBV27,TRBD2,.,CASSMTSGATYEQYF,TGTGCCAGCAGTATGACTAGCGGGGCCACCTACGAGCAGTACTTC
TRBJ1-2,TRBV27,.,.,CASSGSSDYGYTF,TGTGCCAGCTCAGGGAGTTCGGACTATGGCTACACCTTC
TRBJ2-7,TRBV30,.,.,CAWSPGAGSYEQYF,TGTGCCTGGAGTCCGGGGGCGGGCTCCTACGAGCAGTACTTC
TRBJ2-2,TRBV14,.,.,CASSQAPYSISSNTGELFF,TGTGCCAGCAGCCAAGCTCCTTATAGTATATCTTCGAACACCGGGGAGCTGTTTTTT
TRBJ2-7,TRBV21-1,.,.,CASKGATGRHEQYF,TGTGCCAGCAAGGGGGCTACAGGTAGGCACGAGCAGTACTTC
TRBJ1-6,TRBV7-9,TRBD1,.,CASSLGEGGFNSPLHF,TGTGCCAGCAGCTTAGGGGAAGGGGGCTTTAATTCACCCCTCCACTTT
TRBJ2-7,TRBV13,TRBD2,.,CASSPTGTSGTYEQYF,TGTGCCAGCAGCCCTACTGGGACTAGCGGCACCTACGAGCAGTACTTC
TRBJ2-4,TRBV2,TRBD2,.,CASSEAQLRDYYF,TGTGCCAGCAGTGAAGCCCAACTCCGGGACTACTACTTC
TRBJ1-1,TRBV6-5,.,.,CASSSAKNTEAFF,TGTGCCAGCAGCTCGGCCAAGAACACTGAAGCTTTCTTT
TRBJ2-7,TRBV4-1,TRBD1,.,CASSRVTGTYEQYF,TGCGCCAGCAGCCGCGTGACAGGGACCTACGAGCAGTACTTC
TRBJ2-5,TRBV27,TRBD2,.,CASSLVLAEETQYF,TGTGCCAGCAGTTTAGTACTAGCGGAAGAGACCCAGTACTTC
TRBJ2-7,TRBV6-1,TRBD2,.,CASSESSGSPYEQYF,TGTGCCAGCAGTGAATCTAGCGGGAGTCCCTACGAGCAGTACTTC
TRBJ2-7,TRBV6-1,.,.,CASSEWEHGSYEQYF,TGTGCCAGCAGTGAATGGGAGCATGGGTCCTACGAGCAGTACTTC
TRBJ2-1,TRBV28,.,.,CASSFYRGSYNEQFF,TGTGCCAGCAGTTTTTATAGGGGGTCCTACAATGAGCAGTTCTTC
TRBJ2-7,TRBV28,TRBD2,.,CASGEGPTYEQYF,TGTGCCAGTGGGGAGGGGCCGACCTACGAGCAGTACTTC
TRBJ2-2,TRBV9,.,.,CASSVGQDFSSGGELFF,TGTGCCAGCAGCGTAGGTCAGGACTTCTCCTCCGGCGGGGAGCTGTTTTTT
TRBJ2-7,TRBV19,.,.,CASSVDSPGEQYF,TGTGCCAGTAGTGTCGACAGCCCGGGCGAGCAGTACTTC
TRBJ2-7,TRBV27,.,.,CASSFGGQNYEQYF,TGTGCCAGCAGTTTTGGTGGGCAGAACTACGAGCAGTACTTC
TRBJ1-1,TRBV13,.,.,CASSIGFGGGSNTEAFF,TGTGCCAGCAGCATAGGGTTTGGGGGAGGCAGCAACACTGAAGCTTTCTTT
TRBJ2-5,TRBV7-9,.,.,CASSLAQMWGGWETQYF,TGTGCCAGCAGCTTAGCCCAAATGTGGGGTGGATGGGAGACCCAGTACTTC
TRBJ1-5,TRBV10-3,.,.,CAISDTDSNQPQHF,TGTGCCATCAGTGATACCGATAGCAATCAGCCCCAGCATTTT
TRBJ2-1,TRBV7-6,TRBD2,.,CASSLVGLAGGFNEQFF,TGTGCCAGCAGCTTAGTGGGACTAGCGGGAGGGTTCAATGAGCAGTTCTTC
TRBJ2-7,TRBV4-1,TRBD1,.,CASSPTGTGAYEQYF,TGCGCCAGCAGCCCTACGGGGACAGGGGCCTACGAGCAGTACTTC
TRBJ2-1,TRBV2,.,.,CASSASSPSLYEQFF,TGTGCCAGCAGTGCCTCTAGTCCGTCCCTATATGAGCAGTTCTTC
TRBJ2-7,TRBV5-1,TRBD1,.,CASSPTGQGYEQYF,TGCGCCAGCAGTCCGACGGGACAGGGATACGAGCAGTACTTC
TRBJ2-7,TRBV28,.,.,CASSQLRGDGLYEQYF,TGTGCCAGCAGCCAGCTGAGGGGAGACGGGTTATACGAGCAGTACTTC
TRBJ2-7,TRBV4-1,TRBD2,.,CASSQEGRELLGSYEQYF,TGCGCCAGCAGCCAAGAGGGGCGGGAGCTGTTAGGGTCCTACGAGCAGTACTTC
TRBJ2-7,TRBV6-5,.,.,CASSYGSYSYEQYF,TGTGCCAGCAGTTACGGAAGCTACTCCTACGAGCAGTACTTC
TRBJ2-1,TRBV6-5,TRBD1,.,CASSSPPGTGAKEQFF,TGTGCCAGCAGTTCCCCGCCCGGGACAGGGGCCAAAGAGCAGTTCTTC
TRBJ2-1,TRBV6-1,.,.,CASSERGVNEQFF,TGTGCCAGCAGTGAAAGAGGGGTCAATGAGCAGTTCTTC
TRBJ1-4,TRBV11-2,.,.,CASSLGGTPNEKLFF,TGTGCCAGCAGCTTAGGAGGGACACCTAATGAAAAACTGTTTTTT
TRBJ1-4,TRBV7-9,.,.,CASSLDKELFF,TGTGCCAGCAGCTTAGACAAGGAACTGTTTTTT
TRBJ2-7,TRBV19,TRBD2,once,CASSTSGSSYEQYF,TGTGCCAGTAGTACCAGCGGGAGCTCCTACGAGCAGTACTTC
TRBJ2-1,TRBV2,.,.,CASSEAFRVSHEQFF,TGTGCCAGCAGTGAAGCCTTTAGGGTGAGCCATGAGCAGTTCTTC
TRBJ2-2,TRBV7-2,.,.,CASSLARIYTGELFF,TGTGCCAGCAGCTTAGCTCGGATTTACACCGGGGAGCTGTTTTTT
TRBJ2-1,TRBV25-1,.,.,CASSYLGGGDNEQFF,TGTGCCAGCAGTTATTTAGGCGGGGGCGACAATGAGCAGTTCTTC
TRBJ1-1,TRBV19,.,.,CASSSTAYTEAFF,TGTGCCAGTAGTAGCACAGCGTACACTGAAGCTTTCTTT
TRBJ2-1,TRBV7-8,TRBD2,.,CASSLAMVAGASFNEQFF,TGTGCCAGCAGCTTAGCGATGGTAGCGGGGGCCTCCTTCAATGAGCAGTTCTTC